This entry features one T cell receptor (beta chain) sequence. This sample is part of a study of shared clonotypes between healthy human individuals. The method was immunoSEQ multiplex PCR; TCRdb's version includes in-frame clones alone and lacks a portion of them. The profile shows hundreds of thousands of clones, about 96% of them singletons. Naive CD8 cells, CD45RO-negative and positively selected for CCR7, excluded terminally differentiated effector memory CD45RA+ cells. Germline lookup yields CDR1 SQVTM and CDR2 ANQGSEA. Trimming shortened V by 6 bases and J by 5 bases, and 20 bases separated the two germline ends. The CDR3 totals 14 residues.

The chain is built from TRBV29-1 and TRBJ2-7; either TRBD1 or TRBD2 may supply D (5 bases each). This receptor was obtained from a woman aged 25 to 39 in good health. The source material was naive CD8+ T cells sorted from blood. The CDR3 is CSVQGPGTTNEQYF. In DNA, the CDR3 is TGCAGCGTCCAAGGCCCCGGGACGACCAACGAGCAGTACTTC.